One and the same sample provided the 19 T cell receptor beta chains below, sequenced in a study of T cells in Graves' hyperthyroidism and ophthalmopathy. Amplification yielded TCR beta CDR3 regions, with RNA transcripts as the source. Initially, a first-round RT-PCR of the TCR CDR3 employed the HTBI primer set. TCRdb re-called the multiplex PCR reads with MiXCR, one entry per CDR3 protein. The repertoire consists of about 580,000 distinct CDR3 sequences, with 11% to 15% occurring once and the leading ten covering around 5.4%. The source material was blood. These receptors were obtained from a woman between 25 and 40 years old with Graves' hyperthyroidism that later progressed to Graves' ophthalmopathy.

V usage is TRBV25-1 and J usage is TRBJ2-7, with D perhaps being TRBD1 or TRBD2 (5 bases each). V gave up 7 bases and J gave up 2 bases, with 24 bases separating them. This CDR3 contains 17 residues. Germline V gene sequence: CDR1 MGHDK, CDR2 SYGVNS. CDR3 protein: CASMRWGPEDLTYEQYF. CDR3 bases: TGTGCCAGCATGAGGTGGGGACCTGAAGACTTAACCTACGAGCAGTACTTC.

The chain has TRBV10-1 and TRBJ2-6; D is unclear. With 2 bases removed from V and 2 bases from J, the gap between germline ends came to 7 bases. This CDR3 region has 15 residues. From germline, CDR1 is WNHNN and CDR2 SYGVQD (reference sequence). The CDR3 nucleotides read TGCGCCAGCAGTGAGGGGGTCGCTGGGGCCAACGTCCTGACTTTC. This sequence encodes CASSEGVAGANVLTF.

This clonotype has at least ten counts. The CDR3 DNA sequence: TGTGCCAGCCTACAGGGTACTGGCTACACCTTC. Protein sequence: CASLQGTGYTF. The chain links TRBV12-3 or TRBV12-4 to TRBJ1-2; tentatively, D is TRBD1 (6 bases). The germline V and J ends were trimmed by 8 bases and 7 bases, with 11 bases remaining between them. This CDR3 has 11 amino acids.

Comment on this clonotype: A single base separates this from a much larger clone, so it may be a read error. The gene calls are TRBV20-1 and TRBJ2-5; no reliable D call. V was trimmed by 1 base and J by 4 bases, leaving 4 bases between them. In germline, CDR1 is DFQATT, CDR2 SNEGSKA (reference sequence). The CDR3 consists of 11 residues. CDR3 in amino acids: CSARAGETQYF. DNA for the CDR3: TGCAGTGCTAGAGCGGGAGAGACCCAGTACTTC.

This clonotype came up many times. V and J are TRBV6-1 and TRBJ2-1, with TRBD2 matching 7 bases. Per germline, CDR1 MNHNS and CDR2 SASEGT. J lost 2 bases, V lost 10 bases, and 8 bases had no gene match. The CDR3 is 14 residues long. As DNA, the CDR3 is TGTGCCACGACCGGGCTAGCGGCCTACAATGAGCAGTTCTTC. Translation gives CATTGLAAYNEQFF.

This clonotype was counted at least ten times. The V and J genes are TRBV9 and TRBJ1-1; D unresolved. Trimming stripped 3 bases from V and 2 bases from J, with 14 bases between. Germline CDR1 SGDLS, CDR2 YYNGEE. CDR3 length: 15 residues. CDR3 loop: CASSESGIPNTEAFF. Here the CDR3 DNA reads TGTGCCAGCAGCGAATCCGGGATTCCAAACACTGAAGCTTTCTTT.

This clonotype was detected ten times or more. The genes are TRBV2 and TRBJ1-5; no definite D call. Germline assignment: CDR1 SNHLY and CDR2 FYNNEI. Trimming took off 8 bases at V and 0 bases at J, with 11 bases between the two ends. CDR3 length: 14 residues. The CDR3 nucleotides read TGTGCCAGCGAGGGAGCGTTTAGCAATCAGCCCCAGCATTTT. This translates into CASEGAFSNQPQHF.

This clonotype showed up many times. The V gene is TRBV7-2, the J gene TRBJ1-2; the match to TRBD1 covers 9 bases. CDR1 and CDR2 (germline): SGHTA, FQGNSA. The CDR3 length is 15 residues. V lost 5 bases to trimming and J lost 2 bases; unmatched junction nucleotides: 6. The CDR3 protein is CASSDPGTGNYGYTF. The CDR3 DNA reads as TGTGCCAGCAGCGACCCCGGGACAGGGAACTATGGCTACACCTTC. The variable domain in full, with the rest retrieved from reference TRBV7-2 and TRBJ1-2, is GAGVSQSPSNKVTEKGKDVELRCDPISGHTALYWYRQSLGQGLEFLIYFQGNSAPDKSGLPSDRFSAERTGGSVSTLTIQRTQQEDSAVYLCASSDPGTGNYGYTFGSGTRLTVV.

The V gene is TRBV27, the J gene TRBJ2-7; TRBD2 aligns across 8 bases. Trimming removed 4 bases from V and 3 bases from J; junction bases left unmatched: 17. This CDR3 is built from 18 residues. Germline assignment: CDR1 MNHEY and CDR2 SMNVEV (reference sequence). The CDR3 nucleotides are TGTGCCAGCAGTTCCCTAAGAGCGGGAGTATTAAAGGGCTACGAGCAGTACTTC. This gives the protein CASSSLRAGVLKGYEQYF.

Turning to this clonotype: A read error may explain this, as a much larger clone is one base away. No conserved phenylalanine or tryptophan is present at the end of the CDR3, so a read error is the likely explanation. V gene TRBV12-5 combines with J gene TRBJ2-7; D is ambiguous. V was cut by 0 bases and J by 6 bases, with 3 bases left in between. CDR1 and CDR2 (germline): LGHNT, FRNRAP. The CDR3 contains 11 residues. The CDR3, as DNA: TGTGCTAGTGGTTTGGTACTCGAGCAGTACCTC. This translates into CASGLVLEQYL.

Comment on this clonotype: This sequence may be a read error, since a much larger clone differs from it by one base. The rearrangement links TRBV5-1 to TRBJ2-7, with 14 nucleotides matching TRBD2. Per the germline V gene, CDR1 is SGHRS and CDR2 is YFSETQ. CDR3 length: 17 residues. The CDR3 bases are TGCGCCAGCAGCCAAGGGACTAGCGGGAGTAGCGGTTCGGAGCGGTACTTC. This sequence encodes CASSQGTSGSSGSERYF.

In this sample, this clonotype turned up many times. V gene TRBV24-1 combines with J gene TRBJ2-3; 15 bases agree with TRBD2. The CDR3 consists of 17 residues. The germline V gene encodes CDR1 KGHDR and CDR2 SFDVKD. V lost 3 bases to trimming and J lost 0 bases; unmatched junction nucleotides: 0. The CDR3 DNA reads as TGTGCCACCAGTGATGGACTAGCGGGAGGGAGCACAGATACGCAGTATTTT. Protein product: CATSDGLAGGSTDTQYF.

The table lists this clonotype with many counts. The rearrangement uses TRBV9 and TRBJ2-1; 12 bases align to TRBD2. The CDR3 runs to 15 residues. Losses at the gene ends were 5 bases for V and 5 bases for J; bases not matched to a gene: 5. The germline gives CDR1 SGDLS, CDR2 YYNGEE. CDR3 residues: CASSLAGGVDNEQFF. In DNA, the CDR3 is TGTGCCAGCAGTCTAGCGGGAGGGGTAGACAATGAGCAGTTCTTC.

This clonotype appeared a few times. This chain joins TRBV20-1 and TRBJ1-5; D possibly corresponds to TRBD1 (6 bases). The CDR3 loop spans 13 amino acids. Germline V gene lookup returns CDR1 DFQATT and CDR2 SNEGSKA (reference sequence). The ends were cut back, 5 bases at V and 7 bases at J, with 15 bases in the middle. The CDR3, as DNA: TGCAGTGCTCCGGGGGGCTCGGGGCAGCCCCAGCATTTT. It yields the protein CSAPGGSGQPQHF.

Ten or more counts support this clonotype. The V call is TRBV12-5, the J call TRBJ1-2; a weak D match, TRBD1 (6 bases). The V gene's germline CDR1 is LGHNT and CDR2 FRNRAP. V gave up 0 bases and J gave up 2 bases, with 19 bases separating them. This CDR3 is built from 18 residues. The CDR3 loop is CASGLVIGGANQNYGYTF. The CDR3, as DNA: TGTGCTAGTGGTTTGGTAATAGGGGGGGCAAACCAAAACTATGGCTACACCTTC.

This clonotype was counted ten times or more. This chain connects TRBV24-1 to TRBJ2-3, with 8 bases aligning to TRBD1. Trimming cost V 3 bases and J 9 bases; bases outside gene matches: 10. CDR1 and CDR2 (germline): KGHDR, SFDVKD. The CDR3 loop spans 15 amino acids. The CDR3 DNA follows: TGTGCCACCAGTGATACTACCATCGGACAGGGAACGCAGTATTTT. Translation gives CATSDTTIGQGTQYF.

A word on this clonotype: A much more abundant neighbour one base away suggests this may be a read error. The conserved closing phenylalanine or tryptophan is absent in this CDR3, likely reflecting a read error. The CDR3 here is CASSFAGGYEQYL. The CDR3 DNA sequence: TGTGCCAGCAGTTTCGCAGGGGGCTACGAGCAGTACCTC. The chain carries TRBV28 and TRBJ2-7, with 7 bases lining up with TRBD1. With 3 bases clipped from V and 3 bases from J, the junction kept 2 bases outside the gene matches. This CDR3 has 13 residues. From germline, CDR1 is MDHEN and CDR2 SYDVKM.

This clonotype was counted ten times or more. Written as DNA, the CDR3 is TGTGCCAGCAGTTATAGCGGGAGGTGGCACAATGAGCAGTTCTTC. Translation: CASSYSGRWHNEQFF. The rearrangement uses TRBV6-1 and TRBJ2-1, with TRBD2 identical over 10 bases. Trimming removed 5 bases from V and 5 bases from J; junction bases left unmatched: 6. The CDR3 has 15 residues. From germline, CDR1 is MNHNS and CDR2 SASEGT.

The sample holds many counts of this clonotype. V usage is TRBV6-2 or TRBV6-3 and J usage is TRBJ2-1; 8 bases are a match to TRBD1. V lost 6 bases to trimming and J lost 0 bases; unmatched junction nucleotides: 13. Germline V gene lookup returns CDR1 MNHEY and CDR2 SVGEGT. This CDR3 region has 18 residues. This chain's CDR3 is CASSSPGQGVSSYNEQFF. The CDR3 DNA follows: TGTGCCAGCAGCTCGCCCGGACAGGGCGTAAGCTCCTACAATGAGCAGTTCTTC.